This TCR beta chain derives from a study of a mutant IDH1 vaccine in newly diagnosed glioma. Whole-study results and caveats: Overall, approximately 93% of patients had vaccine-induced immune responses.

As for this clone: Its antigen is as yet unknown.

The CDR3 spans 14 residues. CDR1 is MDHEN and CDR2 is SYDVKM in the germline V gene. V shed 0 bases, J shed 7 bases, and the junction held 2 bases outside the gene matches. Clones were sequenced by immunoSEQ multiplex PCR, and TCRdb holds only the in-frame ones, with some missing. The sample has 110,000 or so clones, 90% seen once. Time point noted: week 11, during vaccination. The content of each vaccine dose was 300 ug of mutant IDH1 20-mer peptide, and topical imiquimod accompanied it. Donor diagnoses consisted of new WHO grade 3 or 4 IDH1-mutant, ATRX-lost astrocytomas. This chain links TRBV28 with TRBJ2-1, with 8 bases identical to TRBD1. The TCR sequence derives from a woman in her fifties or sixties with glioma. The input for sequencing was PBMCs, taken from a glioma patient whose treatment included an IDH1 peptide vaccine. CDR3 in amino acids: CASSLWDRANEQFF. The CDR3 bases are TGTGCCAGCAGTTTATGGGACAGGGCGAATGAGCAGTTCTTC.